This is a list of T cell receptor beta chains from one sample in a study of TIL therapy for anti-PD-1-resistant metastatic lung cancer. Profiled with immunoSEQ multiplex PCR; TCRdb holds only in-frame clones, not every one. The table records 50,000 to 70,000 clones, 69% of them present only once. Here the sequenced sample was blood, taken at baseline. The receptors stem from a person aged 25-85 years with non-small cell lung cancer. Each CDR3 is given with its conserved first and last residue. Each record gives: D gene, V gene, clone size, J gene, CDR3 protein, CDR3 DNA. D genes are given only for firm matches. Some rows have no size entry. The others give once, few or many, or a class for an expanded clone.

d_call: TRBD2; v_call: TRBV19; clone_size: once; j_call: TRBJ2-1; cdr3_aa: CASKLRGDTKQFF; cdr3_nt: TGTGCCAGTAAGTTACGGGGGGATACCAAGCAGTTCTTC
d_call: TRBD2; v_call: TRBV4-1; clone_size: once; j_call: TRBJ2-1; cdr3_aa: CASSQERGGGALDEQFF; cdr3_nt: TGCGCCAGCAGCCAAGAAAGAGGCGGGGGGGCCTTAGATGAGCAGTTCTTC
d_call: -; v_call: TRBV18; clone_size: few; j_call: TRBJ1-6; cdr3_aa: CASSPTSGNSPLHF; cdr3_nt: TGTGCCAGCTCACCCACGAGCGGGAATTCACCCCTCCACTTT
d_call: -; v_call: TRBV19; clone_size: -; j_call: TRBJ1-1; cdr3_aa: CASSKRTNTEAFF; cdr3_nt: TGTGCCAGTAGTAAGCGGACGAACACTGAAGCTTTCTTT
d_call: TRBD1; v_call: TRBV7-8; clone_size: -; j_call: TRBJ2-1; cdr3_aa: CASSLQPDRANEQFF; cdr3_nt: TGTGCCAGCAGCTTGCAGCCGGACAGGGCCAATGAGCAGTTCTTC
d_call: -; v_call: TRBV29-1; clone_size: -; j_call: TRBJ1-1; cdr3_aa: CSAKDRTQNTEAFF; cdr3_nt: TGCAGCGCAAAAGACAGGACTCAGAACACTGAAGCTTTCTTT
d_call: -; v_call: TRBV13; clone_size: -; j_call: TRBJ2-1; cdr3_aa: CASSIHWDEQFF; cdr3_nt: TGTGCCAGCAGTATACACTGGGATGAGCAGTTCTTC
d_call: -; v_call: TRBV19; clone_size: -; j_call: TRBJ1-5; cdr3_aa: CASSILPNWGNQPQHF; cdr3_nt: TGTGCCAGTAGTATCCTTCCCAACTGGGGCAATCAGCCCCAGCATTTT
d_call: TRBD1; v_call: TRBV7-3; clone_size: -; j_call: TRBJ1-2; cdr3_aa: CASSTGQGYGYTF; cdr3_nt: TGTGCCAGCAGCACGGGACAGGGCTATGGCTACACCTTC
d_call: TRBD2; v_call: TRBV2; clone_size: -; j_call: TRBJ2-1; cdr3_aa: CASSRLAGYNEQFF; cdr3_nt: TGTGCCAGCAGCAGACTAGCGGGTTACAATGAGCAGTTCTTC
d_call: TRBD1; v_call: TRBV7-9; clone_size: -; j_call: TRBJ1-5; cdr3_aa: CASSRGQGEQPQHF; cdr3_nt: TGTGCCAGCAGCCGGGGACAGGGAGAACAGCCCCAGCATTTT
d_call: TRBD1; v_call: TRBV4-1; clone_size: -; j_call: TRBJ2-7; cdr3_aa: CASSHETGGVYEQYF; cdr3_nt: TGCGCCAGCAGCCACGAGACAGGGGGAGTCTACGAGCAGTACTTC
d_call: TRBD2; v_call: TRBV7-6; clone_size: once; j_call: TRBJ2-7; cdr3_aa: CASSLVSGSGHQYF; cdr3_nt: TGTGCCAGCAGCTTAGTTAGCGGGAGCGGTCATCAGTACTTC
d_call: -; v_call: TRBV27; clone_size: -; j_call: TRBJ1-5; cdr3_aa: CASSLWGEHNQPQHF; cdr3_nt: TGTGCCAGCAGTTTATGGGGAGAACACAATCAGCCCCAGCATTTT
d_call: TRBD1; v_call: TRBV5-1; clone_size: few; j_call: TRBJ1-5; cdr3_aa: CASSPTGQGFEPQHF; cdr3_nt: TGCGCCAGCAGCCCGACGGGACAGGGGTTTGAGCCCCAGCATTTT
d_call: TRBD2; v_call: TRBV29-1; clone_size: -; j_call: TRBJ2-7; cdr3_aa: CSVAGRPHPYEQYF; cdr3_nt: TGCAGCGTAGCGGGGCGGCCCCACCCCTACGAGCAGTACTTC
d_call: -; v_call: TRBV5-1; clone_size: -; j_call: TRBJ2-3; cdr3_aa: CASSFRDGSTDTQYF; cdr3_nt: TGCGCCAGCAGCTTTCGGGACGGTAGCACAGATACGCAGTATTTT
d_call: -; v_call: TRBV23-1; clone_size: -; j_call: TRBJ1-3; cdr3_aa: CARQVEGPGNTIYF; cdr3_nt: TGCGCCAGGCAGGTAGAGGGGCCTGGAAACACCATATATTTT
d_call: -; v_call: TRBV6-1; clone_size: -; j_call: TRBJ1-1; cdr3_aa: CASSAGTLLRTEAFF; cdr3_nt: TGTGCCAGCAGTGCCGGGACCCTACTCCGCACTGAAGCTTTCTTT
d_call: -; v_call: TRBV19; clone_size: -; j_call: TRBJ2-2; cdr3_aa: CASTSWAGELFF; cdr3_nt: TGTGCCAGTACCTCATGGGCCGGGGAGCTGTTTTTT
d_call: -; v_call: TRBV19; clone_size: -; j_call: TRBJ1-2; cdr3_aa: CADRTGCGYGYTF; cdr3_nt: TGTGCAGACCGTACAGGATGCGGCTATGGCTACACCTTC
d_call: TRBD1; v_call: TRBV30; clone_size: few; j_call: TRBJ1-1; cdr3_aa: CAWGQGSLATEAFF; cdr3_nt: TGTGCCTGGGGACAGGGCTCCTTAGCCACTGAAGCTTTCTTT
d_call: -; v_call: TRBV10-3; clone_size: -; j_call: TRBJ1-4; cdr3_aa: CAISASYVKTTNEKLLF; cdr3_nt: TGTGCCATCAGTGCATCCTATGTCAAGACAACTAATGAAAAACTGCTTTTT
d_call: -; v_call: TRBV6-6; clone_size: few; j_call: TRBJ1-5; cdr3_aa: CASRRDKEPQHF; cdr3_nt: TGTGCCAGCAGAAGGGACAAAGAGCCCCAGCATTTT
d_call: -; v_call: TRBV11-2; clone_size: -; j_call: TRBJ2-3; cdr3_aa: CASSLAGGVTDTQYF; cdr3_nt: TGTGCCAGCAGCTTAGCAGGGGGGGTCACAGATACGCAGTATTTT
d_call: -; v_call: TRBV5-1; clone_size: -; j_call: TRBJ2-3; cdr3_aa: CASSSGSTDTQYF; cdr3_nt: TGCGCCAGCAGCTCTGGTAGCACAGATACGCAGTATTTT
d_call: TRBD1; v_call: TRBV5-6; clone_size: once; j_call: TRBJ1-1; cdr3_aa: CASSAKDRGHTEAFF; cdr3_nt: TGTGCCAGCAGCGCAAAGGACAGGGGGCACACTGAAGCTTTCTTT
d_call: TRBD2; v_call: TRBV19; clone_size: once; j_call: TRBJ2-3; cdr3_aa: CASSPRGGRADTQYF; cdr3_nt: TGTGCCAGTAGCCCCCGGGGGGGCCGGGCAGATACGCAGTATTTT
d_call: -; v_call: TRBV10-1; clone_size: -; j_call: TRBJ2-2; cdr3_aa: CASSRQFGAGELFF; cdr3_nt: TGCGCCAGCAGTCGACAGTTCGGGGCCGGGGAGCTGTTTTTT
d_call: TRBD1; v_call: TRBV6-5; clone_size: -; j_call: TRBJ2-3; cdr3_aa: CASSWDRGADTQYF; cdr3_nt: TGTGCCAGCAGTTGGGACAGAGGTGCAGATACGCAGTATTTT